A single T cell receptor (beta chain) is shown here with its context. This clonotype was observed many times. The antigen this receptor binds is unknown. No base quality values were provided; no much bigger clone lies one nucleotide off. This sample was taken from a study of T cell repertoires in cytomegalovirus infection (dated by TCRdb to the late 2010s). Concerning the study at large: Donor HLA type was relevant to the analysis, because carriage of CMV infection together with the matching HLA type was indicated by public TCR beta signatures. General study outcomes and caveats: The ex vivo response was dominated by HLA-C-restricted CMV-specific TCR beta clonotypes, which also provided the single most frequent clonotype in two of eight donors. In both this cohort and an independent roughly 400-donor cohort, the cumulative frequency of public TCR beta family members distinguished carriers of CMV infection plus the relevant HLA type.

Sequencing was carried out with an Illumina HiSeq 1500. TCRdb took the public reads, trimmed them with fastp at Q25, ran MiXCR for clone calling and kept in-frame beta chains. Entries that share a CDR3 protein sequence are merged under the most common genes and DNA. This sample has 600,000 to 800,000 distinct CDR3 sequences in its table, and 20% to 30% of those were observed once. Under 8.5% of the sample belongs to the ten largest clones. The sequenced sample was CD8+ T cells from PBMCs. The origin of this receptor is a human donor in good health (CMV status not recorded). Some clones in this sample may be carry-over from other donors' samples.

At the DNA level, the sequence is TGTGCCAGCAGTCCCGACAGGGGGCTCACAGATACGCAGTATTTT. It codes for CASSPDRGLTDTQYF. This sequence uses TRBV28 and TRBJ2-3; a stretch of 10 junction bases matches TRBD1. CDR1 MDHEN and CDR2 SYDVKM were looked up in the germline V gene. The CDR3 sequence holds 15 residues, the cysteine and phenylalanine included. Here the CDR3 DNA is all that survives: 45 bases in frame from base 1. Trimming accounts for 5 bases at V and 2 bases at J, while the number of junction bases matched to no gene is 4.